The rows below give T cell receptor beta chains drawn from one sample of a study of PD-1 blockade in mismatch repair-deficient tumors. Method: immunoSEQ multiplex PCR; TCRdb's copy keeps in-frame clones and lacks some. The sample contains some 84,000 clones, around 85% of which appear only once. Here the sequenced sample was peripheral blood, taken 12 weeks after starting pembrolizumab. The receptors were sampled from an adult with mismatch repair-deficient cancer. Each CDR3 is given with its conserved first and last residue. The D gene is left open where the match is weak. Size tells how often a clone was seen (once, few, many) or the class of an expanded clone, and some rows leave it out.

TRBJ2-7 - TRBV5-1 - 14 CASTGRPYSYEQYF TGCGCCAGCACCGGGCGGCCCTACTCCTACGAGCAGTACTTC
TRBJ2-1 - TRBV11-2 - 16 CASSLNWGETYNEQFF TGTGCCAGCAGCTTAAACTGGGGGGAAACCTACAATGAGCAGTTCTTC
TRBJ2-3 - TRBV5-6 - 12 CASSRSPDTQYF TGTGCCAGCAGCCGGAGTCCAGATACGCAGTATTTT
TRBJ2-1 - TRBV21-1 - 16 CASGRRKRAGVGEQFF TGTGCCAGCGGCCGTAGGAAGAGAGCGGGAGTTGGGGAGCAGTTCTTC
TRBJ2-5 - TRBV30 - 13 CAWSVLVGETQYF TGTGCCTGGAGTGTACTGGTCGGAGAGACCCAGTACTTC
TRBJ1-2 - TRBV7-3 - 12 CASSLRGYGYTF TGTGCCAGCAGCTTAAGAGGGTATGGCTACACCTTC
TRBJ2-1 TRBD1 TRBV2 - 13 CASSEDRGNEQFF TGTGCCAGCAGTGAGGACAGGGGAAATGAGCAGTTCTTC
TRBJ2-7 - TRBV6-5 - 14 CATFPPGGSYEQYF TGTGCCACCTTCCCACCGGGTGGATCCTACGAGCAGTACTTC
TRBJ1-5 TRBD1 TRBV5-5 - 17 CASSPMRTGVSNQPQHF TGTGCCAGCAGCCCGATGAGGACAGGGGTTAGCAATCAGCCCCAGCATTTT
TRBJ2-5 TRBD2 TRBV7-8 - 15 CASSTRLAGAETQYF TGTGCCAGCAGCACCCGACTAGCGGGAGCAGAGACCCAGTACTTC
TRBJ2-5 - TRBV11-1 - 15 CASSLAGLVRGTQYF TGTGCCAGCAGCTTAGCGGGTCTAGTTAGAGGGACCCAGTACTTC
TRBJ2-3 TRBD2 TRBV27 - 16 CASSFRLAGPTDTQYF TGTGCCAGCAGTTTCCGGCTAGCGGGACCCACTGATACGCAGTATTTT
TRBJ2-7 TRBD2 TRBV6-5 once 15 CASSSIAGSSYEQYF TGTGCCAGCAGTTCAATAGCGGGAAGCTCCTACGAGCAGTACTTC
TRBJ2-7 TRBD2 TRBV10-3 few 15 CASKRERSSSYEQYF TGTGCCTCCAAGCGGGAGCGGTCGAGCTCCTACGAGCAGTACTTC
TRBJ2-7 - TRBV5-6 - 14 CASSQLQGGYEQYF TGTGCCAGCAGCCAACTACAGGGCGGATACGAGCAGTACTTC
TRBJ2-1 - TRBV7-3 - 14 CASSFRDFFDEQFF TGTGCCAGCAGCTTCCGGGACTTTTTCGATGAGCAGTTCTTC
TRBJ2-2 - TRBV6-6 - 11 CASMNTGELFF TGTGCCAGCATGAACACCGGGGAGCTGTTTTTT
TRBJ2-5 TRBD1 TRBV7-2 - 15 CASSLEQGYQETQYF TGTGCCAGCAGCTTAGAACAGGGGTACCAAGAGACCCAGTACTTC
TRBJ2-3 - TRBV11-1 - 16 CASSLLSGGSTDTQYF TGTGCCAGCAGCTTATTATCGGGTGGGAGTACAGATACGCAGTATTTT
TRBJ2-3 - TRBV25-1 - 13 CASSAGFTDTQYF TGTGCCAGCAGTGCAGGGTTCACAGATACGCAGTATTTT
TRBJ2-3 - TRBV27 many 12 CASSSLGDTQYF TGTGCCAGCAGTTCCCTCGGAGATACGCAGTATTTT
TRBJ1-2 TRBD1 TRBV27 - 12 CASSSGQGSYTF TGTGCCAGCAGCTCTGGACAGGGAAGCTACACCTTC
TRBJ2-1 TRBD1 TRBV2 few 15 CASSEAGQGSREQFF TGTGCCAGCAGTGAAGCGGGACAGGGCTCTAGGGAGCAGTTCTTC
TRBJ2-7 TRBD2 TRBV18 - 14 CASSPAGRAYEQYF TGTGCCAGCTCGCCAGCGGGACGAGCCTACGAGCAGTACTTC
TRBJ2-3 - TRBV18 once 14 CASSPAIHTDTQYF TGTGCCAGCTCACCGGCCATCCACACAGATACGCAGTATTTT
TRBJ2-7 - TRBV10-2 once 14 CASSDQGGAYEQYF TGCGCCAGCAGTGATCAGGGAGGCGCCTACGAGCAGTACTTC
TRBJ2-2 - TRBV10-2 - 15 CASSGRQGGTGELFF TGCGCCAGCAGTGGGAGGCAGGGCGGCACCGGGGAGCTGTTTTTT
TRBJ2-7 - TRBV7-6 - 13 CASSLGVGTEQYF TGTGCCAGCAGCTTAGGGGTGGGGACCGAGCAGTACTTC
TRBJ2-1 - TRBV29-1 - 12 CSVDGVVNEQFF TGCAGCGTTGACGGGGTGGTCAATGAGCAGTTCTTC
TRBJ1-2 - TRBV7-3 - 14 CASSLSGTNYGYTF TGTGCCAGCAGCTTATCGGGGACTAACTATGGCTACACCTTC
TRBJ1-5 - TRBV7-2 - 14 CASSSRGGNQPQHF TGTGCCAGCAGCTCCCGGGGTGGCAATCAGCCCCAGCATTTT
TRBJ1-2 - TRBV7-3 - 15 CASSSGPGTLYGYTF TGTGCCAGCAGCTCTGGCCCCGGGACACTCTATGGCTACACCTTC
TRBJ1-1 - TRBV5-8 - 11 CASRWGAQAFF TGTGCCAGCAGGTGGGGGGCTCAAGCTTTCTTT
TRBJ1-1 - TRBV23-1 - 14 CASSQEGGASEAFF TGCGCCAGCAGTCAGGAGGGGGGCGCCTCTGAAGCTTTCTTT
TRBJ2-5 TRBD1 TRBV4-3 - 15 CASSQDDRGGETQYF TGCGCCAGCAGCCAAGATGACAGGGGGGGAGAGACCCAGTACTTC
TRBJ2-3 TRBD2 TRBV6-4 - 17 CASSDSWGGSSTDTQYF TGTGCCAGCAGTGACTCGTGGGGCGGGAGCAGCACAGATACGCAGTATTTT
TRBJ2-3 TRBD2 TRBV4-3 - 17 CASSQDLPGLAGARKYF TGCGCCAGCAGCCAAGATCTCCCGGGACTAGCGGGAGCCAGAAAGTATTTT
TRBJ2-5 - TRBV7-8 - 13 CASYTGRQETQYF TGTGCCAGCTATACAGGAAGGCAAGAGACCCAGTACTTC
TRBJ1-3 - TRBV6-8 - 15 CASSARDFSGNTIYF TGTGCCAGCAGCGCCAGGGATTTCTCTGGAAACACCATATATTTT
TRBJ1-1 - TRBV9 - 15 CASSVDSRVNTEAFF TGTGCCAGCAGCGTAGATTCCAGAGTGAACACTGAAGCTTTCTTT
TRBJ2-1 TRBD2 TRBV19 - 15 CASSLTSGTPNEQFF TGTGCCAGTAGTTTGACTAGCGGGACCCCCAATGAGCAGTTCTTC
TRBJ2-5 - TRBV18 - 13 CASSPGAVETQYF TGTGCCAGCTCCCCTGGGGCGGTGGAGACCCAGTACTTC